The entry that follows covers one T cell receptor beta chain sequence. The antigen is not known. This CDR3 comprises 14 residues. Germline loops: CDR1 ENHRY, CDR2 SYGVKD. V was trimmed by 4 bases and J by 6 bases, leaving 15 bases between them. This sample is drawn from a study of cytomegalovirus exposure and HLA in healthy donors. Study-level results: The authors later found TCR association rates varying by HLA locus, with DRB1 most and HLA-C fewest. A few V segments could not be told apart, such as TRBV6-2 and TRBV6-3, and were left out. Later analysis demonstrated an association between a missense DCLRE1C variant and TCR beta V- and J-gene trimming. When a later analysis was performed, an Asian-associated ancestry cluster reportedly had fewer N-insertions than the roughly 690-donor mean.

Vbeta (60) and Jbeta (13) primers were used in the PCR. The repertoire was sequenced with immunoSEQ multiplex PCR; TCRdb's copy has only in-frame clones and lacks some. Of roughly 120,000 clones listed, 79% were seen once; the top ten hold 3%. The chain is built from TRBV10-3 and TRBJ1-2; D gene ambiguous. Sequencing used PBMCs. This clonotype was obtained from a woman younger than 35 in good health and CMV-seropositive. The CDR3: CAISALSGENGYTF. Here the CDR3 DNA reads TGTGCCATCAGTGCCCTATCGGGTGAAAATGGCTACACCTTC.